A single sample is the source of the 16 T cell receptor beta chains below, sequenced in a study of blood T cell repertoires in COVID-19. The assay was immunoSEQ multiplex PCR, and TCRdb's table has in-frame clones only and misses some. The sample lists about 130,000 clones; roughly nine tenths were seen once. Input material: peripheral blood. Every receptor here comes from a man in his forties or fifties with active COVID-19.

V is TRBV2 and J is TRBJ2-1, with 7 bases aligning to TRBD1. This CDR3 is built from 15 residues. Germline values: CDR1 SNHLY, CDR2 FYNNEI. The trim removed 4 bases at V and 1 base at J, leaving 4 bases unmatched. The CDR3 spells CASSAGTASYNEQFF. The CDR3 bases are TGTGCCAGCAGTGCCGGGACAGCGTCCTACAATGAGCAGTTCTTC.

This clone was counted between two and nine times. V usage is TRBV14 and J usage is TRBJ2-7, with 11 bases lining up with TRBD2. There are 15 residues in the CDR3. Trimming at V came to 4 bases and at J to 0 bases, leaving 2 bases not matched to a gene. CDR1 and CDR2 (germline): SGHDN, FVKESK. The CDR3 reads CASSRGTSGSYEQYF. DNA for the CDR3: TGTGCCAGCAGCCGCGGGACTAGCGGCTCCTACGAGCAGTACTTC.

The genes are TRBV6-5 and TRBJ1-2, with 7 positions matching TRBD1. Losses at the gene ends were 6 bases for V and 13 bases for J; bases not matched to a gene: 8. In germline, CDR1 is MNHEY, CDR2 SVGAGI. The CDR3 covers 11 residues. CDR3 sequence (DNA): TGTGCCAGCAGATATGACAGGGTAGCCACCTTC. This encodes CASRYDRVATF.

The CDR3 protein is CAWSVRGTEYTEAFF. In nucleotides, the CDR3 is TGTGCCTGGAGTGTCCGCGGGACAGAGTACACTGAAGCTTTCTTT. This chain uses TRBV30 with TRBJ1-1; 7 bases are a match to TRBD1. The CDR3 spans 15 residues. From germline, CDR1 is GTSNPN and CDR2 SVGIG (reference sequence). The V gene end was trimmed by 0 bases and the J gene end by 3 bases; junction bases not matched to a gene: 7.

The chain uses TRBV7-6 and TRBJ2-1; 7 bases agree with TRBD2. The junction had 11 bases not matched to a gene; V was cut back by 4 bases and J by 2 bases. The CDR3 contains 17 residues. Germline V gene sequence: CDR1 SGHVS, CDR2 FNYEAQ. CDR3 residues: CASSSKTREGTYNEQFF. In nucleotides, the CDR3 is TGTGCCAGCAGCTCCAAAACTAGGGAGGGAACCTACAATGAGCAGTTCTTC.

The rearrangement uses TRBV29-1 and TRBJ2-3; the match to TRBD2 covers 12 bases. The germline V gene encodes CDR1 SQVTM and CDR2 ANQGSEA. The J segment lost 1 base and the V segment lost 3 bases, leaving 2 bases of the junction unmatched. CDR3 length: 15 amino acids. The CDR3 sequence is CSVEGLAGGTDTQYF. In nucleotides, the CDR3 is TGCAGCGTTGAGGGACTAGCGGGCGGCACAGATACGCAGTATTTT.

The chain recombines TRBV15 with TRBJ1-1; D gene unclear. The CDR3 consists of 16 residues. Germline CDR1 reads LNHNV; CDR2 reads YYDKDF (reference sequence). Trimming took off 0 bases at V and 6 bases at J, with 17 bases between the two ends. CDR3 DNA: TGTGCCACCAGCAGAGATTTGTACGAACCGAGGCCTGAAGCTTTCTTT. Its translation is CATSRDLYEPRPEAFF.

The gene calls are TRBV3-1 (or the pseudogene TRBV3-2) and TRBJ2-1, with a tentative D call TRBD2 (6 bases). Per the germline V gene, CDR1 is LGHDT and CDR2 is YNNKEL (reference sequence). The CDR3 is 16 residues long. Trimming removed 4 bases from V and 6 bases from J, with 19 bases in between. CDR3 residues: CASSPLGAGLLNEQFF. DNA for the CDR3: TGTGCCAGCAGCCCCCTAGGGGCGGGGCTCCTCAATGAGCAGTTCTTC.

The chain employs TRBV5-6 and TRBJ1-5; D gene ambiguous. Germline assignment: CDR1 SGHDT and CDR2 YYEEEE. V lost 3 bases to trimming and J lost 4 bases, with 20 bases between them. The CDR3 covers 17 residues. CDR3 residues: CASSSMRDGLGNQPQHF. The CDR3 DNA reads TGTGCCAGCAGCTCGATGAGGGATGGGTTAGGGAATCAGCCCCAGCATTTT.

This rearrangement joins TRBV30 to TRBJ1-1, with TRBD1 matching over 9 bases. The germline V gene encodes CDR1 GTSNPN and CDR2 SVGIG (reference sequence). After removal of 8 bases from V and 7 bases from J, the junction contained 8 bases not matched to a gene. There are 12 residues in the CDR3. The CDR3 protein is CAGTGTGSEAFF. In DNA, the CDR3 is TGTGCCGGAACCGGGACAGGGAGTGAAGCTTTCTTT.

The chain has TRBV10-3 and TRBJ1-5; D gene uncertain. The CDR3 contains 14 residues. The V gene lost 3 bases and the J gene lost 1 base, with 7 bases spanning the gap. Germline V lookup: CDR1 ENHRY, CDR2 SYGVKD. The CDR3 region has the DNA TGTGCCATCAGTGACGGCGGGAGCAATCAGCCCCAGCATTTT. Encoded protein: CAISDGGSNQPQHF.

The chain employs TRBV12-3 or TRBV12-4 and TRBJ1-2; D gene uncertain. The CDR3 totals 12 residues. Trimming left V 7 bases short and J 8 bases short, with 14 bases between. The CDR3, as DNA: TGTGCCAGCAAGGCGAGGCGGGAGGGCTACACCTTC. Translating it yields CASKARREGYTF.

The CDR3 DNA reads as TGCGCCAGCAGCTTGGGACAGGGACGTGGCACTGAAGCTTTCTTT. As protein: CASSLGQGRGTEAFF. The rearrangement uses TRBV5-1 and TRBJ1-1, with TRBD1 matching 7 bases. Germline CDR1 SGHRS, CDR2 YFSETQ. Trimming removed 0 bases from V and 4 bases from J; junction bases left unmatched: 6. The CDR3 is 15 amino acids.

This chain links TRBV9 with TRBJ1-6, with D possibly TRBD1 on 6 matching bases. CDR3 length: 15 amino acids. V lost 0 bases and J 4 bases, leaving 8 bases between the germline ends. Per the germline V gene, CDR1 is SGDLS and CDR2 is YYNGEE. The CDR3 loop reads CASSVDTGYNSPLHF. The CDR3 bases are TGTGCCAGCAGCGTAGACACAGGGTATAATTCACCCCTCCACTTT.

The gene calls are TRBV6-5 and TRBJ1-3; 7 positions match TRBD1. Germline CDR1 is MNHEY and CDR2 is SVGAGI. The CDR3 consists of 15 residues. V shed 2 bases, J shed 3 bases, and the junction held 4 bases outside the gene matches. The CDR3, as DNA: TGTGCCAGCAGTTACGACAGGGCCGGTGGAAACACCATATATTTT. The encoded protein is CASSYDRAGGNTIYF.

The rearrangement joins TRBV5-1 to TRBJ2-2, with 8 positions matching TRBD1. V was pared by 3 bases and J by 7 bases, with 8 bases of the junction left unmatched. Looked up from germline, CDR1 is SGHRS and CDR2 is YFSETQ. This CDR3 is built from 15 residues. The CDR3 DNA sequence: TGCGCCAGCAGCTCCCGGGACAGGTCGGTCGGGGAGCTGTTTTTT. Its protein product is CASSSRDRSVGELFF.